This TCR beta chain was observed in a study of regulatory T cells in long-lasting Graves disease. Regarding the study as a whole: With persistent disease, TRBV28, TRBJ1-2 and TRBJ2-5 were the favored segments.

Trimming stripped 4 bases from V and 0 bases from J, with 11 bases between. CDR3 length equals 15 residues. Germline lookup yields CDR1 SGHRS and CDR2 YFSETQ. This clonotype showed up many times. Its antigen remains unknown. As to time point: newly diagnosed GD, antithyroid drugs for less than 3 months. The TCR library was made from RNA that had been extracted from PBMCs in TRIzol. TCR beta libraries were built with iRepertoire HTBI primers and Arm-PCR of CDR3 regions. TCRdb called the multiplex PCR reads again in MiXCR, with one record for every CDR3 protein. The sample contains approximately 270,000 distinct CDR3 sequences, around a sixth of which appear only once. These data were also filed under a second study, of T cells in Graves' hyperthyroidism and ophthalmopathy. That source reports: TCR CDR3 underwent first-round RT-PCR with the HTBI primer set. Peripheral blood also featured most of the thyroid clonotypes expanded above 0.001.

The source is a woman aged 30 to 39 with Graves disease. The input for sequencing was peripheral blood mononuclear cells (PBMCs), taken at new diagnosis, from a patient treated with antithyroid drugs. This chain links TRBV5-1 with TRBJ1-3, with D possibly matching TRBD1 (6 bases). The CDR3 DNA reads as TGCGCCAGCAGCCCCTGGACAGACTCTGGAAACACCATATATTTT. Amino acids: CASSPWTDSGNTIYF. Looking up the rest from reference TRBV5-1 and TRBJ1-3 gives the full variable domain: KAGVTQTPRYLIKTRGQQVTLSCSPISGHRSVSWYQQTPGQGLQFLFEYFSETQRNKGNFPGRFSGRQFSNSRSEMNVSTLELGDSALYLCASSPWTDSGNTIYFGEGSWLTVV.